Listed below are T cell receptor beta chains from one sample, sequenced in a study of cytomegalovirus exposure and HLA in healthy donors. TCRdb's copy holds only in-frame clones and misses some; the assay was immunoSEQ multiplex PCR. The data show approximately 70,000 clones, with approximately 70% seen just once and around 13% held by the top ten. Sequences were obtained from PBMCs. Receptor source: a male donor in good health and CMV-seropositive. Both conserved end residues are part of each CDR3. A D gene is named only where the DNA matches it firmly. The size field is filled for only some rows; it gives once, few, many or a size class.

j_call v_call clone_size d_call cdr3_nt cdr3_aa
TRBJ2-1 TRBV11-3 . TRBD2 TGTGCCAGCAGCTTAGATCAGGGAGGGTCAATTTGGAGGGGTGAGCAGTTCTTC CASSLDQGGSIWRGEQFF
TRBJ1-2 TRBV4-1 . TRBD1 TGCGCCAGCAGCCTACGGACAGGGGAGATAGCTAACTATGGCTACACCTTC CASSLRTGEIANYGYTF
TRBJ1-2 TRBV21-1 . . TGTGCCAGCAGCAAAGCGCAATCGACAGTGAACTATGGCTACACCTTC CASSKAQSTVNYGYTF
TRBJ2-3 TRBV5-1 . TRBD2 TGCGCCAGCAGCTGGGGACTAGCGGGAGGGGGCACAGATACGCAGTATTTT CASSWGLAGGGTDTQYF
TRBJ1-2 TRBV9 few . TGTGCCAGCAGTGACGGCACACAGGACAACTATGGCTACACCTTC CASSDGTQDNYGYTF
TRBJ2-2 TRBV2 . . TGTGCCAGCAGTGACAGGCTGACCGGGGAGCTGTTTTTT CASSDRLTGELFF
TRBJ2-2 TRBV6-1 . . TGTGCCAGCAGTCTCCGGTCGGGGGAGCTGTTTTTT CASSLRSGELFF
TRBJ2-6 TRBV27 . TRBD1 TGTGCCAGCAGTGTGCTTCCGGGACAGGGGACCCCTGGGGCCAACGTCCTGACTTTC CASSVLPGQGTPGANVLTF
TRBJ1-2 TRBV6-1 . TRBD1 TGTGCCAGCAGTGACTTCCGACAGGGGGCGTATGGCTACACCTTC CASSDFRQGAYGYTF
TRBJ2-5 TRBV9 few TRBD1 TGTGCCAGCAGCGTACAGGGGGACCAAGAGACCCAGTACTTC CASSVQGDQETQYF
TRBJ2-7 TRBV20-1 . . TGCAGTGCCCAAACTCCGGGGGAGCAGTACTTC CSAQTPGEQYF
TRBJ2-7 TRBV4-3 . . TGCGCCAGCAGCCAAGAAACAGGGTCCCCCTACGAGCAGTACTTC CASSQETGSPYEQYF
TRBJ2-5 TRBV18 . . TGTGCCAGCTCGGTCAGACAGACTCGCCAAGAGACCCAGTACTTC CASSVRQTRQETQYF
TRBJ1-3 TRBV7-9 . . TGTGCCAGCAACACCCAGGGGACTGGAAACACCATATATTTT CASNTQGTGNTIYF
TRBJ2-3 TRBV19 . TRBD1 TGTGCCAGTAGTATGGACAGGGGCGGCACAGATACGCAGTATTTT CASSMDRGGTDTQYF
TRBJ1-6 TRBV6-5 . . TGTGCCAGCAGTTACTCAGCTGGAGTGTATAATTCACCCCTCCACTTT CASSYSAGVYNSPLHF
TRBJ1-3 TRBV6-5 . TRBD1 TGTGCCAGCAGTCCTCCGACAGGGGGAAACACCATATATTTT CASSPPTGGNTIYF
TRBJ2-3 TRBV7-9 . . TGTGCCAGCAGCTTTGGGGCCCGATCTGCAGATACGCAGTATTTT CASSFGARSADTQYF
TRBJ1-2 TRBV18 . TRBD1 TGTGCCAGCTCACCCCGGGACAGCGATGGCTACACCTTC CASSPRDSDGYTF
TRBJ1-4 TRBV5-6 . TRBD1 TGTGCCAGCAGCTGGGGGCCGGGACAGGGGAATGAAAAACTGTTTTTT CASSWGPGQGNEKLFF
TRBJ2-7 TRBV27 . TRBD1 TGTGCCAGCAGTACAATACGGGACAGATCCTACGAGCAGTACTTC CASSTIRDRSYEQYF
TRBJ1-6 TRBV6-1 . . TGTGCCAGCAGTGACGCCCGGGGGAGGTCACCCCTCCACTTT CASSDARGRSPLHF
TRBJ2-5 TRBV27 . TRBD1 TGTGCCAGCAAAGACAGGGTTGAGCAAGAGACCCAGTACTTC CASKDRVEQETQYF
TRBJ1-4 TRBV5-1 . . TGCGCCAGCAGCACCACACCATCCCCTAATGAAAAACTGTTTTTT CASSTTPSPNEKLFF
TRBJ2-3 TRBV4-2 . . TGTGCCAGCAGCCAAGGTCTTGGGCGGGCTACAGATACGCAGTATTTT CASSQGLGRATDTQYF
TRBJ2-7 TRBV30 . . TGTGCCTGGAGTGTATATGGCGTAGCCACCTACGAGCAGTACTTC CAWSVYGVATYEQYF
TRBJ2-1 TRBV7-9 . . TGTGCCAGCAGCTTAGGGACAGCCTACAATGAGCAGTTCTTC CASSLGTAYNEQFF
TRBJ2-7 TRBV30 . TRBD2 TGTGCCTGGGTCCGTCCGTTCATGGCCGGGACTAGCGGGAGGGCTTCCTACGAGCAGTACTTC CAWVRPFMAGTSGRASYEQYF
TRBJ1-5 TRBV10-2 . . TGCGCCAGCAGGGGGCAGGGCAATCAGCCCCAGCATTTT CASRGQGNQPQHF
TRBJ2-7 TRBV2 . . TGTGCCAGCGGACGGGACACTTACGAGCAGTACTTC CASGRDTYEQYF
TRBJ1-5 TRBV21-1 . . TGTGCCAGCAGCAAGCGGACAGGGGCTAGGGATCAGCCCCAGCATTTT CASSKRTGARDQPQHF
TRBJ2-3 TRBV6-5 . . TGTGCCAGCAGTTACATCCTCAGGGGAGATACGCAGTATTTT CASSYILRGDTQYF
TRBJ2-2 TRBV29-1 . . TGCGGGCTCGGGGGGAACACCGGGGAGCTGTTTTTT CGLGGNTGELFF
TRBJ2-5 TRBV9 few TRBD2 TGTGCCAGCAGCGTAGCGACTAGCGGGGGCACCCAGTACTTC CASSVATSGGTQYF
TRBJ2-1 TRBV9 once . TGTGCCAGCAGCGTTCGCGGGTTGAGCTCCTACAATGAGCAGTTCTTC CASSVRGLSSYNEQFF
TRBJ2-3 TRBV7-2 . . TGTGCCAGCAGCTTTGAAACTACCACAGATACGCAGTATTTT CASSFETTTDTQYF
TRBJ2-1 TRBV5-4 . . TGTGCCAGCAGCGCAGGACAGAGCTCCTACAATGAGCAGTTCTTC CASSAGQSSYNEQFF
TRBJ1-3 TRBV5-1 . TRBD1 TGCGCCAGCAGCTTGGAAGGGACAGGGTATGGAAACACCATATATTTT CASSLEGTGYGNTIYF
TRBJ2-1 TRBV7-9 . . TGTGCCAGACAGGGCCTCGGAGATGAGCAGTTCTTC CARQGLGDEQFF
TRBJ2-3 TRBV6-1 . . TGTGCCACAAAGGGGGTAGGCACAGATACGCAGTATTTT CATKGVGTDTQYF
TRBJ2-3 TRBV27 . TRBD1 TGTGCCAGCAGTTTGGACAGGGGTCGGGATACGCAGTATTTT CASSLDRGRDTQYF
TRBJ2-5 TRBV29-1 . . TGCAGCGTAGGAGTCGCATTGACCCAGTACTTC CSVGVALTQYF
TRBJ1-5 TRBV19 . TRBD1 TGTGCCAGTACCACCGGGACAGGCGTTTATAGCAATCAGCCCCAGCATTTT CASTTGTGVYSNQPQHF
TRBJ1-3 TRBV9 . . TGTGCCAGCAGCGCGGACAAATCCATCTCTGGAAACACCATATATTTT CASSADKSISGNTIYF
TRBJ1-4 TRBV7-9 . . TGTGCCAGCAGCTTTCCCCAGTACCGTGAAAAACTGTTTTTT CASSFPQYREKLFF
TRBJ2-1 TRBV28 once . TGTGCCAGCAGCCCTACAGGGAGCTCCTACAATGAGCAGTTCTTC CASSPTGSSYNEQFF
TRBJ1-2 TRBV6-5 . TRBD1 TGTGCCAGCAGACCACTGGACAGGGACTATGGCTACACCTTC CASRPLDRDYGYTF
TRBJ2-7 TRBV11-2 . . TGTGCCAGCAGCTTAGGAGTGGCCTACGAGCAGTACTTC CASSLGVAYEQYF
TRBJ1-2 TRBV6-5 . TRBD1 TGTGCCAGCAGTTGGACAGGGGAGGGCTATGGCTACACCTTC CASSWTGEGYGYTF
TRBJ2-3 TRBV7-2 few TRBD1 TGTGCCAGCAGCTTTAGGGCCCCTAAGACAGGGAGAGATACGCAGTATTTT CASSFRAPKTGRDTQYF
TRBJ1-5 TRBV7-8 . . TGTGCCAGCAGCCCTTCGAGCCTTAACCAGCCCCAGCATTTT CASSPSSLNQPQHF
TRBJ1-1 TRBV7-9 . . TGTTCCAGCAGCCCCACCCCTCAGGGGAATTCGATGAACACTGAAGCTTTCTTT CSSSPTPQGNSMNTEAFF
TRBJ1-4 TRBV11-2 . . TGTGCCAGCAGCTTAGATTCAGGCCAGGGTCTAGAAAAACTGTTTTTT CASSLDSGQGLEKLFF
TRBJ2-3 TRBV30 . . TGTGCCTGGTGTTTGGGGGCTGGAAAAGATACGCAGTATTTT CAWCLGAGKDTQYF
TRBJ1-1 TRBV10-1 . TRBD1 TGCGCCAGCAGGGGGACAGGGAGCACTGAAGCTTTCTTT CASRGTGSTEAFF
TRBJ2-7 TRBV5-4 . TRBD1 TGTGCCAGCAGCCCGCGGACAGGGGTCGACGAGCAGTACTTC CASSPRTGVDEQYF